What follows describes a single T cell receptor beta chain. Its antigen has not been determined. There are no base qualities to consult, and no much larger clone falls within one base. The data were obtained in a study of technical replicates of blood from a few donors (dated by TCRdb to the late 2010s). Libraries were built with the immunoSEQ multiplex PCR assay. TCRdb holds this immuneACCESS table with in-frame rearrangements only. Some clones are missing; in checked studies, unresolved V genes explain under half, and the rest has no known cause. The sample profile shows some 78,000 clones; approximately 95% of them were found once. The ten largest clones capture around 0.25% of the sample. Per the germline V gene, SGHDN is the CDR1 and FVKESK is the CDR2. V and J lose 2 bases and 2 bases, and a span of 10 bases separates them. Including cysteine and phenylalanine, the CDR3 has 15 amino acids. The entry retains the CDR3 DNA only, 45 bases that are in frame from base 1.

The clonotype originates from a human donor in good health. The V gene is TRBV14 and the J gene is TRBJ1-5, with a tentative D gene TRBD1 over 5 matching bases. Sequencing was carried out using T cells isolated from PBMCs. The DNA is TGTGCCAGCAGCCAACGCAGGGATGGCAATCAGCCCCAGCATTTT. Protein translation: CASSQRRDGNQPQHF.